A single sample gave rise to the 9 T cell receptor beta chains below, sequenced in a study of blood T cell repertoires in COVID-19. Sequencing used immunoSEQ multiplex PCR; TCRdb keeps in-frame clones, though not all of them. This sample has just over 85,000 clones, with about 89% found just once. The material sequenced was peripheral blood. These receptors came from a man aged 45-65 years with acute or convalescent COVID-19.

CDR3 sequence (DNA): TGTGCCAGCAGCTTGGGAACAGGGAGTAATGAAAAACTGTTTTTT. This encodes CASSLGTGSNEKLFF. The chain has TRBV7-6 and TRBJ1-4; possibly TRBD1 for D (6 bases). There are 15 residues in the CDR3. Trimming left V 3 bases short and J 4 bases short, with 12 bases between. The V gene's germline CDR1 is SGHVS and CDR2 FNYEAQ.

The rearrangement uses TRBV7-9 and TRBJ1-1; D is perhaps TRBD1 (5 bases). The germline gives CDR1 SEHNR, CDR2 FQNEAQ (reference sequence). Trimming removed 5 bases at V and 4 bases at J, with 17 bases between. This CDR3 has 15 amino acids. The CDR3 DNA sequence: TGTGCCAGCAGCCCTAGCGGGGGGGTGGGCACTGAAGCTTTCTTT. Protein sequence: CASSPSGGVGTEAFF.

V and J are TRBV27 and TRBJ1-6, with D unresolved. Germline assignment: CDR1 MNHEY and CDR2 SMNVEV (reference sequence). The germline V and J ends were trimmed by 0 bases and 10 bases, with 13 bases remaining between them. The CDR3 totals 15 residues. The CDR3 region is CASSLSRAGGSPLHF. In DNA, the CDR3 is TGTGCCAGCAGTTTATCGAGGGCTGGAGGGTCACCCCTCCACTTT.

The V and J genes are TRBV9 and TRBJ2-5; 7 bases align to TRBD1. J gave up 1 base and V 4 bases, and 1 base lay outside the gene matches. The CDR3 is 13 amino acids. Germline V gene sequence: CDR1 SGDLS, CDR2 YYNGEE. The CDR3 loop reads CASSRDSQETQYF. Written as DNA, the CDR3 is TGTGCCAGCAGCAGGGACAGCCAAGAGACCCAGTACTTC.

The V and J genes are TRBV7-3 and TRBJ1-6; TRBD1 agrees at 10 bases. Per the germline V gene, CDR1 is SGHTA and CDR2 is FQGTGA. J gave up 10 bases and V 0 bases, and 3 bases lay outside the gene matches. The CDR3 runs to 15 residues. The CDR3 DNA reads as TGTGCCAGCAGCTTAACGGGGGACAGGGGATCACCCCTCCACTTT. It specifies CASSLTGDRGSPLHF.

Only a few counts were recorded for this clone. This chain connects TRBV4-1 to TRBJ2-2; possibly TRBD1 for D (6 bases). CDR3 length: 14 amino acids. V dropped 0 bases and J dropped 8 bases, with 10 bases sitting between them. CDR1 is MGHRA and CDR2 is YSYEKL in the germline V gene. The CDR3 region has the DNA TGCGCCAGCAGCCAAGAACAGGGTGCGGGGGAGCTGTTTTTT. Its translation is CASSQEQGAGELFF.

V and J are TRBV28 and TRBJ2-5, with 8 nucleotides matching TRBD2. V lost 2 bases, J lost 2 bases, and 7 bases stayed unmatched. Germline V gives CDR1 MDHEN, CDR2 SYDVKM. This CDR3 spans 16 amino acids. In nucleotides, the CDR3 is TGTGCCAGCAGTTTAGGGCGGGGGGCCCGTCAAGAGACCCAGTACTTC. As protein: CASSLGRGARQETQYF.

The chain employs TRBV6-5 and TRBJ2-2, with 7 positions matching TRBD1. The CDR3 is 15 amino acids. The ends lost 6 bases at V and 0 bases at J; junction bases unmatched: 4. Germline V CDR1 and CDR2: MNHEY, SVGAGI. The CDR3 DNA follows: TGTGCCAGCAGAAACGACAGGGCGAACACCGGGGAGCTGTTTTTT. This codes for CASRNDRANTGELFF.

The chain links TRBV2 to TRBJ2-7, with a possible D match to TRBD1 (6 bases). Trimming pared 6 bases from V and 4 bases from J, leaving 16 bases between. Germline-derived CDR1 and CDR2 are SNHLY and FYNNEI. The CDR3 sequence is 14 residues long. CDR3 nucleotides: TGTGCCAGCAGCGCAAGAGGGGGAAGATACGAGCAGTACGTC. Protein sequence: CASSARGGRYEQYV.